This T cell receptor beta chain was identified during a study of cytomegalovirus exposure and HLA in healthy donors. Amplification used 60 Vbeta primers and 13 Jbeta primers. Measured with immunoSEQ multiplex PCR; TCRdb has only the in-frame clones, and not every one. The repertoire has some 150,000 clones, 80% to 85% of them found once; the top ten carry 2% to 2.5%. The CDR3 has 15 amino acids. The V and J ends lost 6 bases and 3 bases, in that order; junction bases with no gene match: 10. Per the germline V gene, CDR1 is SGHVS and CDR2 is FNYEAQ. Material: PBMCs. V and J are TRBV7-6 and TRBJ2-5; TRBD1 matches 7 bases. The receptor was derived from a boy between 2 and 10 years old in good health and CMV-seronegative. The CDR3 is CASRPRTGEKETQYF. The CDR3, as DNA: TGTGCCAGCAGACCCCGGACAGGAGAGAAAGAGACCCAGTACTTC.